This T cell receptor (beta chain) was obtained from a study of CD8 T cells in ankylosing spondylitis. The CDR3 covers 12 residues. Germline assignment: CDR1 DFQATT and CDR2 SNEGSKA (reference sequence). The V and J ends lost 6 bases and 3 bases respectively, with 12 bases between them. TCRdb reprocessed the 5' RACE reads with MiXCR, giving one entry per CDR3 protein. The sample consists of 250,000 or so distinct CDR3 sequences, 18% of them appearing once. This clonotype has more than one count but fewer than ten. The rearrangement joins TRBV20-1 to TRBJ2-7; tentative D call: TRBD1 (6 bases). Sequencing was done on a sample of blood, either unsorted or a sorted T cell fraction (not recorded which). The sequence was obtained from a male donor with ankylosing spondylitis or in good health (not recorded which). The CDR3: CSATNRDYEQYF. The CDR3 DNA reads TGCAGTGCCACAAACAGGGACTACGAGCAGTACTTC.